The rows below give T cell receptor beta chains drawn from one sample of a study of control samples from healthy donors and cancer patients. The assay was immunoSEQ multiplex PCR, and TCRdb's table has in-frame clones only and misses some. The sample includes some 110,000 clones, roughly nine tenths of them seen just once. The sequenced sample was PBMCs. All receptors come from a woman between 50 and 59 years old with colorectal cancer. Both conserved end residues are part of each CDR3. A D gene is named only where the DNA matches it firmly. The size entry is marked missing in some rows and otherwise reads once, few, many or a size class.

size,J,V,D,DNA,CDR3
once,TRBJ2-1,TRBV11-3,.,TGTGCCAGCAGCTTCGGCGGTATGGGTTCCTACAATGAGCAGTTCTTC,CASSFGGMGSYNEQFF
.,TRBJ1-5,TRBV6-5,.,TGTGCCAGCAGACGACAGACCGGCCAGCCCCAGCATTTT,CASRRQTGQPQHF
.,TRBJ1-1,TRBV10-3,.,TGTGCCATCAGGGGGGACACGAACACTGAAGCTTTCTTT,CAIRGDTNTEAFF
once,TRBJ2-3,TRBV3-1/TRBV3-2,TRBD1,TGTGCCAGCAGCCCCCCCATTTCGGGACAGGGTACAGATACGCAGTATTTT,CASSPPISGQGTDTQYF
.,TRBJ1-2,TRBV28,.,TGTGCCAGCAGTTTTAGGGGGTATGGCTACACCTTC,CASSFRGYGYTF
.,TRBJ2-1,TRBV5-1,.,TGCGCCAGCAGCCCCTGGGGGTCGACCGCCAATGAGCAGTTCTTC,CASSPWGSTANEQFF
.,TRBJ1-2,TRBV19,.,TGTGCCAGTAGACCCGGGACATCTGGTGCCGGCTACACCTTC,CASRPGTSGAGYTF
.,TRBJ2-7,TRBV19,TRBD1,TGTGCCAGTAGTACCGACGGACAGGGTTACGAGCAGTACTTC,CASSTDGQGYEQYF
.,TRBJ2-3,TRBV5-4,TRBD2,TGTGCCAGCAGCTCGGGAGGCTATGCGGATACGCAGTATTTT,CASSSGGYADTQYF
.,TRBJ1-1,TRBV13,TRBD1,TGTGCCAGCACTCCCGCAGGGACAGGGGGCTGGGGCACTGAAGCTTTCTTT,CASTPAGTGGWGTEAFF
.,TRBJ1-2,TRBV6-5,.,TGTGCCAGCAGTTATGCTGAGCACAGGGCCTCGCTAGACTACACCTTC,CASSYAEHRASLDYTF
.,TRBJ1-4,TRBV29-1,TRBD1,TGCAGCGTTGAACGTTACAGGGGAGATGAAAAACTGTTTTTT,CSVERYRGDEKLFF